This T cell receptor beta chain came from a study of T-cell memory formation after mild COVID-19. TCRdb reprocessed the 5' RACE reads with MiXCR, giving one entry per CDR3 protein. The data hold 150,000 to 200,000 distinct CDR3 sequences, with more than 12% observed a single time. Germline trimming cut 7 bases from V and 0 bases from J; bases unmatched to any gene: 9. Germline V gene lookup returns CDR1 SGHVS and CDR2 FNYEAQ. The length of the CDR3 is 15 residues. The sequencing sample was made of PBMCs or a T cell subset sorted from them (not recorded which). The chain couples TRBV7-6 to TRBJ2-7; 7 bases are shared with TRBD2. The origin of this receptor is an adult woman who had mild COVID-19 (a few samples of this study predate the infection). Cell type and time point are not known. DNA for the CDR3: TGTGCCAGCACCCCAGGAGCGGGGAGCTCCTACGAGCAGTACTTC. Translation: CASTPGAGSSYEQYF.